These 23 T cell receptor beta chains originate from one sample sequenced in a study of T cell clonality in common variable immunodeficiency. The data were produced by immunoSEQ multiplex PCR, yet TCRdb's version contains in-frame clones alone and is incomplete. This set yields about 19,000 clones and no singletons; the top ten hold 20% to 25%. These receptors' antigens are unknown. Broader study findings: Fewer deletions and N-nucleotide insertions were reportedly seen in common variable immunodeficiency TCR beta sequences.

The sequenced sample was peripheral blood mononuclear cells. These TCRs come from a human donor with common variable immunodeficiency.

For this clone: The CDR3 end lies 3 residues beyond the end of the read and is filled in from the germline J gene. This sequence joins TRBV19 and TRBJ1-1, with a tentative D call TRBD1 (5 bases). The CDR3 contains 15 residues. The V end was cut by 1 base, the J end by 4 bases, with 13 bases between. Per the germline V gene, CDR1 is LNHDA and CDR2 is SQIVND (reference sequence). Incomplete CDR3 DNA: TGTGCCAGTAGTATAGGTGGGGGGAAGAGCACTGAA. Translated, it gives CASSIGGGKSTE. The full CDR3 sequence reads CASSIGGGKSTEAFF.

This clone was seen many times. The CDR3 sequence: CASSLDATGSSPLHF. The CDR3 DNA, read in part, is TGCGCCAGCAGCTTGGATGCGACAGGGAGTTCACCC. The chain employs TRBV5-1 and TRBJ1-6, with 7 bases fitting TRBD1. The sequenced fragment ends 3 residues before the CDR3 boundary, so the rest is inferred from the germline J gene. Germline V gene sequence: CDR1 SGHRS, CDR2 YFSETQ. The CDR3 covers 15 residues. J lost 9 bases, V lost 0 bases, and 6 bases had no gene match.

This clone was found a few times. The CDR3 end lies 3 residues beyond the end of the read and is filled in from the germline J gene. The chain combines TRBV20-1 with TRBJ1-2; 10 nucleotides match TRBD1. With V trimmed by 6 bases and J by 2 bases, 9 bases remained unmatched. Germline values: CDR1 DFQATT, CDR2 SNEGSKA (reference sequence). The CDR3 has 15 residues. CDR3 bases read: TGCAGTGCGGCGGGGACAGGGGCGTCAAACTATGGC. Protein product: CSAAGTGASNYG. The full CDR3 reads CSAAGTGASNYGYTF.

This clone appeared a few times. The DNA ends 3 residues before the CDR3 does, and the rest of the CDR3 is filled in from the germline J gene. The rearrangement joins TRBV7-3 to TRBJ2-3, with 9 bases aligning to TRBD2. The CDR3 has 14 amino acids. Per the germline V gene, CDR1 is SGHTA and CDR2 is FQGTGA. The trim removed 3 bases at V and 5 bases at J, leaving 3 bases unmatched. The sequenced part of the CDR3 DNA is TGTGCCAGCAGCTTTACAGCGGGAGGAGATACG. As protein: CASSFTAGGDT. The entire CDR3 sequence reads CASSFTAGGDTQYF.

This clone was detected many times. The missing CDR3 end, 3 residues past where the read stops, is filled in from the germline J gene. The genes are TRBV19 and TRBJ2-7; 11 nucleotides match TRBD2. J gave up 2 bases and V 3 bases, and 6 bases lay outside the gene matches. Germline assignment: CDR1 LNHDA and CDR2 SQIVND (reference sequence). The CDR3 has 16 amino acids. CDR3 amino acids: CASSISTSGNTYEQYF. The sequenced CDR3 bases are TGTGCCAGTAGTATCTCGACTAGCGGGAACACCTACGAG.

This clone was detected many times. Read coverage stops 3 residues before the CDR3 terminus; the germline J gene supplies the remainder. J is TRBJ1-6 and V is TRBV20-1, with D tentatively TRBD1 (6 bases). The germline V gene encodes CDR1 DFQATT and CDR2 SNEGSKA (reference sequence). There are 16 residues in the CDR3. V gave up 1 base and J gave up 7 bases, with 17 bases separating them. CDR3 sequence reads: CSARAISSGGNSPLHF. CDR3 DNA, as far as it was read: TGCAGTGCTAGAGCTATTTCAAGTGGGGGCAATTCACCC.

Regarding this clone: The read is 3 residues too short to cover the CDR3 end, so that end is filled in from the germline J gene. The chain recombines TRBV20-1 with TRBJ1-2; D unclear. The V end was cut by 3 bases, the J end by 1 base, with 9 bases between. Looked up from germline, CDR1 is DFQATT and CDR2 is SNEGSKA (reference sequence). The CDR3 has 13 residues. The CDR3 is CSARSTDNYGYTF. Incomplete CDR3 DNA: TGCAGTGCTAGGAGTACAGATAACTATGGC.

In the case of this clone: The read is 3 residues too short to cover the CDR3 end, so that end is filled in from the germline J gene. The chain is built from TRBV20-1 and TRBJ2-3; D remains ambiguous. The CDR3 loop spans 14 amino acids. Germline values: CDR1 DFQATT, CDR2 SNEGSKA (reference sequence). V lost 6 bases and J 2 bases, leaving 15 bases between the germline ends. The CDR3: CSASGGSYTDTQYF. The sequenced CDR3 bases are TGCAGTGCCTCCGGTGGTAGCTACACAGATACG.

This clone was detected ten times or more. The read terminates 3 residues before the CDR3 end, so the remaining end is supplied by the germline J gene. This chain links TRBV19 with TRBJ2-5; D possibly corresponds to TRBD2 (5 bases). Germline V lookup: CDR1 LNHDA, CDR2 SQIVND (reference sequence). CDR3 size: 13 residues. The V end lost 5 bases, the J end lost 4 bases, and 11 bases lay between the germline ends. The CDR3 bases that were read are TGTGCCAGTAGTGCCACTAGTAGAGAGACC. Residues: CASSATSRET. The entire CDR3 reads CASSATSRETQYF.

Comments on this clone: The junction departs from the called germline gene at one end, perhaps through a read error. Read data end 3 residues before the CDR3 end; the end is taken from the germline J gene. The gene calls are TRBV7-9 and TRBJ2-1, with 7 bases matching TRBD2. CDR1 SEHNR and CDR2 FQNEAQ come from the germline V gene (reference sequence). This CDR3 comprises 12 residues. CDR3 bases read: TGTTCCAGCAGGTTTGCGGGAGCTGAG. The encoded protein is CSSRFAGAE. The full CDR3 protein reads CSSRFAGAEQFF.

This clone has at least ten counts. The read finishes 3 residues shy of the CDR3 end, and the germline J gene is used to complete it. The chain uses TRBV29-1 and TRBJ2-7; the match to TRBD1 covers 8 bases. Germline V CDR1 and CDR2: SQVTM, ANQGSEA. The ends lost 7 bases at V and 2 bases at J; junction bases unmatched: 16. The CDR3 is made up of 16 amino acids. The CDR3: CSAPGCGQGFTYEQYF. CDR3 bases read: TGCAGCGCCCCGGGTTGTGGACAGGGATTTACCTACGAG.

This clone was seen a handful of times. The read is 3 residues too short to cover the CDR3 end, so that end is filled in from the germline J gene. V usage is TRBV6-1 and J usage is TRBJ2-1, with TRBD2 identical over 9 bases. V lost 4 bases, J lost 7 bases, and 11 bases stayed unmatched. Germline V gene sequence: CDR1 MNHNS, CDR2 SASEGT. The CDR3 runs 16 residues. CDR3 region: CASSVPGLATTNEQFF. The covered CDR3 bases are TGTGCCAGCAGTGTACCCGGACTAGCGACAACTAATGAG.

This clone was counted many times. This CDR3 reads CASSHPGQYEQYF. The CDR3 bases that were read are TGTGCCAGCAGCCACCCGGGACAGTACGAG. This chain joins TRBV7-9 and TRBJ2-7, with 7 bases matching TRBD1. The observed sequence ends 3 residues before the CDR3 terminus, with the missing tail filled in from the germline J gene. The junction had 5 bases not matched to a gene; V was cut back by 5 bases and J by 4 bases. Germline loops: CDR1 SEHNR, CDR2 FQNEAQ (reference sequence). This CDR3 contains 13 residues.

This clone occurred a few times. The read halts 3 residues ahead of the CDR3 end, with the missing end drawn from the germline J gene. The chain uses TRBV7-7 and TRBJ2-5; 11 bases match TRBD2. CDR1 SSHAT and CDR2 FNYEAQ come from the germline V gene (reference sequence). V lost 1 base to trimming and J lost 2 bases; unmatched junction nucleotides: 6. The CDR3 contains 17 residues. The CDR3 DNA, read in part, is TGTGCCAGCAGCTTAGAACCTAGCGGGGGGATACAAGAGACC. Encoded protein: CASSLEPSGGIQET. The complete CDR3 sequence is CASSLEPSGGIQETQYF.

This clone came up many times. The read halts 3 residues ahead of the CDR3 end, with the missing end drawn from the germline J gene. This rearrangement joins TRBV5-1 to TRBJ2-1; 9 positions agree with TRBD1. CDR1 is SGHRS, CDR2 YFSETQ, per germline. The CDR3 runs 14 residues. The J segment lost 7 bases and the V segment lost 1 base, leaving 3 bases of the junction unmatched. The CDR3 spells CASSLLQGANEQFF. The sequenced part of the CDR3 DNA is TGCGCCAGCAGCTTGCTACAGGGGGCAAATGAG.

This clone was observed a few times. The CDR3 is CASTGGAYNSPLHF. The part of the CDR3 DNA that was read is TGTGCCAGTACAGGGGGCGCCTATAATTCACCC. The rearrangement links TRBV7-2 to TRBJ1-6, with 9 bases identical to TRBD1. The CDR3 end is not reached by the read, which stops 3 residues before it; the germline J gene fills it in. From germline, CDR1 is SGHTA and CDR2 FQGNSA. This CDR3 spans 14 amino acids. V was pared by 9 bases and J by 2 bases, with 2 bases of the junction left unmatched.

This clone was observed a few times. The junction departs from the called germline gene at one end, perhaps through a read error. The read is 3 residues too short to cover the CDR3 end, so that end is filled in from the germline J gene. V is TRBV7-9 and J is TRBJ2-7; D perhaps matches TRBD1 (5 bases). Germline V lookup: CDR1 SEHNR, CDR2 FQNEAQ (reference sequence). The CDR3 is 14 residues long. CDR3 DNA (partial): TGTTCCAGCAGCCCCCCCGACAGAGCCTACGAG. Amino acid sequence: CSSSPPDRAYE. The whole CDR3 is CSSSPPDRAYEQYF.

This clone occurred many times. The CDR3 extends 3 residues past the end of the read, so its final part is completed from the germline J gene. The gene calls are TRBV29-1 and TRBJ1-1; D is unclear. CDR3 length equals 12 residues. CDR1 and CDR2 (germline): SQVTM, ANQGSEA. This CDR3 reads CSVEGQNIRAFF. CDR3 DNA, as far as it was read: TGCAGCGTTGAGGGCCAGAATATCAGA.

In its sample, this clone was seen many times. The read terminates 3 residues before the CDR3 end, so the remaining end is supplied by the germline J gene. This chain joins TRBV19 and TRBJ2-2; tentative D call: TRBD1 (5 bases). V was clipped by 5 bases and J by 2 bases, with 12 bases between them. The V gene's germline CDR1 is LNHDA and CDR2 SQIVND (reference sequence). The CDR3 is 15 amino acids. The CDR3 DNA, read in part, is TGTGCCAGTAGTCTGAGAGGACAAAACACCGGGGAG. Its translation is CASSLRGQNTGE. The entire CDR3 reads CASSLRGQNTGELFF.

This clone has ten or more counts. The read stops 3 residues short of the end of the CDR3; the missing end is completed from the germline J gene. This chain links TRBV19 with TRBJ1-1; D is ambiguous. The V gene's germline CDR1 is LNHDA and CDR2 SQIVND (reference sequence). The CDR3 sequence is 13 residues long. V was cut by 1 base and J by 1 base, with 4 bases left in between. The CDR3 reads CASSIGRNTEAFF. The DNA read from the CDR3 is TGTGCCAGTAGTATAGGCAGGAACACTGAA.

In the case of this clone: The read comes to an end 3 residues before the CDR3 does, leaving the germline J gene to fill in the end. The J gene is TRBJ2-1, the V gene TRBV30; the match to TRBD2 covers 13 bases. The CDR3 totals 15 residues. Germline trimming cut 6 bases from V and 7 bases from J; bases unmatched to any gene: 9. In germline, CDR1 is GTSNPN, CDR2 SVGIG (reference sequence). The CDR3 sequence: CACIIPGLAGNEQFF. The sequenced CDR3 bases are TGTGCCTGCATAATACCGGGACTAGCGGGGAATGAG.

CDR3 loop: CASSSFGVWSAANEKLFF. Incomplete CDR3 DNA: TGTGCCAGTAGTAGTTTCGGGGTCTGGTCTGCAGCTAATGAAAAA. The rearrangement links TRBV19 to TRBJ1-4; D is unresolved. The observed sequence ends 3 residues before the CDR3 terminus, with the missing tail filled in from the germline J gene. Germline CDR1 LNHDA, CDR2 SQIVND (reference sequence). The ends were cut back, 4 bases at V and 3 bases at J, with 21 bases in the middle. CDR3 length: 18 residues.

The sample holds a few counts of this clone. The read terminates 3 residues before the CDR3 end, so the remaining end is supplied by the germline J gene. This chain joins TRBV19 and TRBJ2-7; 11 bases agree with TRBD2. The CDR3 is 15 residues long. The junction had 3 bases not matched to a gene; V was cut back by 4 bases and J by 1 base. The germline V gene encodes CDR1 LNHDA and CDR2 SQIVND (reference sequence). CDR3 loop: CASSKLAGESYEQYF. The DNA read from the CDR3 is TGTGCCAGTAGTAAACTAGCGGGGGAATCCTACGAG.